Shown below are 29 T cell receptor beta chains from a single sample sequenced in a study of blood T cells in healthy people across ages. A second PCR, run for about 7 to 11 cycles, used a sample-barcoded 5' primer plus a J-beta primer mix. TCRdb re-derived calls from the 5' RACE reads in MiXCR, one entry per CDR3 protein. This table has some 940,000 distinct CDR3 sequences, 25% to 35% appearing once. In addition, the sample was reused for a study of T cells of mothers and their children.

Sequences were obtained from blood. These receptors all stem from a woman in her 40s in good health.

The chain recombines TRBV2 with TRBJ2-4; tentative D call: TRBD2 (5 bases). The CDR3 length is 15 residues. V lost 0 bases to trimming and J lost 8 bases, with 14 bases between them. Germline CDR1 reads SNHLY; CDR2 reads FYNNEI. CDR3 amino acids: CASSEALRTSYIQYF. Written as DNA, the CDR3 is TGTGCCAGCAGTGAAGCGCTTCGGACTTCCTACATTCAGTACTTC.

This clonotype came up many times. This chain uses TRBV15 with TRBJ2-7; TRBD1 aligns across 8 bases. Trimming took 5 bases from V and 0 from J; bases not matched to a gene: 6. There are 15 residues in the CDR3. CDR1 and CDR2 from the germline V gene are LNHNV and YYDKDF (reference sequence). The CDR3 DNA sequence: TGTGCCACCAGCGAAACAGGGGGTTACTCCTACGAGCAGTACTTC. Amino acid sequence: CATSETGGYSYEQYF.

There are a few counts of this clonotype. The chain links TRBV5-1 to TRBJ2-6; D not certain. Per germline, CDR1 SGHRS and CDR2 YFSETQ. This CDR3 spans 16 amino acids. V lost 0 bases and J lost 0, with 7 bases in between. Here the CDR3 reads CASSLAQHSGANVLTF. The CDR3 DNA sequence: TGCGCCAGCAGCTTGGCCCAGCACTCTGGGGCCAACGTCCTGACTTTC.

The chain links TRBV12-3 or TRBV12-4 to TRBJ1-2, with 9 nucleotides matching TRBD1. The length of the CDR3 is 13 residues. V gave up 5 bases and J gave up 10 bases; unmatched junction bases: 8. CDR3 sequence reads: CASSLADRGTYTF. CDR3 sequence (DNA): TGTGCCAGCAGTCTCGCGGACAGGGGAACCTACACCTTC.

V usage is TRBV29-1 and J usage is TRBJ1-2; perhaps TRBD1 as D (5 bases). The CDR3 extends over 13 amino acids. V shed 2 bases and J shed 2 bases, with 9 bases lying between them. Germline V CDR1 and CDR2: SQVTM, ANQGSEA. The CDR3, as DNA: TGCAGCGTTGAACTTCAGGGAAACTATGGCTACACCTTC. Translation: CSVELQGNYGYTF.

The CDR3 DNA follows: TGTGCCAGCAGTTTTAACAACAACTACCCACGAAACACCATATATTTT. It translates to CASSFNNNYPRNTIYF. The chain couples TRBV28 to TRBJ1-3; unclear D gene. Trimming took 3 bases from V and 5 from J, leaving 17 bases between them. This CDR3 is built from 16 residues. Per the germline V gene, CDR1 is MDHEN and CDR2 is SYDVKM. The full variable domain, in which reference TRBV28 and TRBJ1-3 provide the parts outside the CDR3, is DVKVTQSSRYLVKRTGEKVFLECVQDMDHENMFWYRQDPGLGLRLIYFSYDVKMKEKGDIPEGYSVSREKKERFSLILESASTNQTSMYLCASSFNNNYPRNTIYFGEGSWLTVV.

The chain joins TRBV20-1 to TRBJ1-5, with TRBD1 identical over 8 bases. After removal of 1 base from V and 0 bases from J, the junction contained 8 bases not matched to a gene. Looked up from germline, CDR1 is DFQATT and CDR2 is SNEGSKA (reference sequence). The CDR3 is made up of 17 amino acids. CDR3 amino acids: CSARGQGTRDSNQPQHF. CDR3 nucleotide sequence: TGCAGTGCTAGAGGACAGGGGACACGCGATAGCAATCAGCCCCAGCATTTT.

This clonotype was picked up a small number of times. V and J are TRBV7-9 and TRBJ1-5; TRBD1 agrees at 8 bases. The CDR3 runs 15 residues. Germline V gene data show CDR1 as SEHNR and CDR2 as FQNEAQ (reference sequence). V gave up 4 bases and J gave up 3 bases; unmatched junction bases: 5. As DNA, the CDR3 is TGTGCCAGCAGCTCGGGACAGGCCGTCAATCAGCCCCAGCATTTT. Protein product: CASSSGQAVNQPQHF. The variable domain in full, with the rest retrieved from reference TRBV7-9 and TRBJ1-5, is DTGVSQNPRHKITKRGQNVTFRCDPISEHNRLYWYRQTLGQGPEFLTYFQNEAQLEKSRLLSDRFSAERPKGSFSTLEIQRTEQGDSAMYLCASSSGQAVNQPQHFGDGTRLSIL.

On this clonotype: The junction and the germline gene differ at one end; a read error may be behind it. This chain joins TRBV14 and TRBJ2-2, with 9 nucleotides matching TRBD1. CDR1 is SGHDN, CDR2 FVKESK, per germline. CDR3 size: 15 residues. CDR3 coding DNA: TGTGCCAGCAGCAGCCGGACAGGGGTGGCCGGTGAGCTGTTTTTT. Its protein is CASSSRTGVAGELFF.

V gene TRBV25-1 combines with J gene TRBJ1-6; D may be TRBD1 (5 bases). Germline V gene sequence: CDR1 MGHDK, CDR2 SYGVNS. CDR3 length: 16 amino acids. Between the trimmed V and J ends, which lost 1 base and 7 bases, there was a span of 14 bases. CDR3 DNA sequence: TGTGCCAGCAGTGAATCCTTGGGGACGGACAATTCACCCCTCCACTTT. This gives the protein CASSESLGTDNSPLHF.

At least ten counts were recorded for this clonotype. The chain couples TRBV10-3 to TRBJ2-6; 9 nucleotides align to TRBD1. The CDR3 totals 18 residues. The V gene end was trimmed by 4 bases and the J gene end by 1 base; junction bases not matched to a gene: 8. The germline CDR1 and CDR2 sequences are ENHRY and SYGVKD. CDR3 sequence reads: CAISAGTGKPSGANVLTF. CDR3 nucleotides: TGTGCCATCAGTGCGGGGACAGGGAAGCCTTCTGGGGCCAACGTCCTGACTTTC.

V is TRBV10-3 and J is TRBJ2-7, with TRBD1 matching 9 bases. The CDR3 contains 15 residues. Trimming removed 3 bases from V and 3 bases from J; junction bases left unmatched: 6. In germline, CDR1 is ENHRY, CDR2 SYGVKD. CDR3 region: CAISDPGQGNYEQYF. CDR3 DNA: TGTGCCATCAGTGACCCTGGACAGGGGAACTACGAGCAGTACTTC.

At least ten counts were recorded for this clonotype. The gene calls are TRBV6-5 and TRBJ1-2; a weak D match, TRBD1 (6 bases). The CDR3 runs to 14 residues. The V gene's germline CDR1 is MNHEY and CDR2 SVGAGI. The V end lost 7 bases, the J end lost 6 bases, and 18 bases lay between the germline ends. The CDR3 protein is CASTRMGGADGYTF. For the CDR3, the DNA is TGTGCCAGCACCCGTATGGGGGGCGCGGATGGCTACACCTTC.

This clonotype was observed a few times. The germline gene is not matched at one end of the junction; a read error may be the cause. The gene calls are TRBV28 and TRBJ2-7; D is uncertain. Germline CDR1 reads MDHEN; CDR2 reads SYDVKM. This CDR3 has 13 amino acids. CDR3: CASRLSGSYEQYF. The CDR3 nucleotides are TGTGCCAGCAGGTTATCCGGATCCTACGAGCAGTACTTC.

The DNA of the CDR3 is TGTGCCAGCAGCTCCGAGGGGGGGCTGAGCTCCTACGAGCAGTACTTC. Its translation is CASSSEGGLSSYEQYF. V usage is TRBV5-5 and J usage is TRBJ2-7, with a possible D match to TRBD2 (7 bases). The CDR3 loop spans 16 amino acids. CDR1 is SGHKS, CDR2 YYEKEE, per germline (reference sequence). The ends were cut back, 3 bases at V and 0 bases at J, with 16 bases in the middle. Looking up the rest from reference TRBV5-5 and TRBJ2-7 gives the full variable domain: DAGVTQSPTHLIKTRGQQVTLRCSPISGHKSVSWYQQVLGQGPQFIFQYYEKEERGRGNFPDRFSARQFPNYSSELNVNALLLGDSALYLCASSSEGGLSSYEQYFGPGTRLTVT.

A single count supports this clonotype. A much larger clone lies one base from this, so it may be a read error. The J gene is TRBJ2-1, the V gene TRBV29-1, with D possibly being TRBD2 (7 bases). Per the germline V gene, CDR1 is SQVTM and CDR2 is ANQGSEA. CDR3 length: 15 amino acids. CDR3 sequence reads: CSHGGLFGSNNEQVF. The CDR3 DNA follows: TGCAGCCACGGGGGGCTCTTCGGGTCCAACAATGAGCAGGTCTTC.

The chain employs TRBV19 and TRBJ2-7, with 8 bases matching TRBD1. Germline lookup yields CDR1 LNHDA and CDR2 SQIVND (reference sequence). V trimming: 9 bases; J trimming: 0 bases; junction bases outside the gene matches: 7. The CDR3 covers 14 residues. The CDR3 is CASKQGVLSYEQYF. The CDR3 DNA is TGTGCCAGCAAACAGGGGGTTCTCTCCTACGAGCAGTACTTC.

The V call is TRBV6-5, the J call TRBJ1-2, with 9 bases matching TRBD1. This CDR3 is 12 amino acids long. Losses at the gene ends were 8 bases for V and 8 bases for J; bases not matched to a gene: 6. Germline V lookup: CDR1 MNHEY, CDR2 SVGAGI. The CDR3 DNA reads as TGTGCCAGCCTGGGACAGGGAGGCGGCTACACCTTC. This codes for CASLGQGGGYTF.

This chain joins TRBV18 and TRBJ2-1, with D possibly matching TRBD2 (6 bases). Germline-derived CDR1 and CDR2 are KGHSH and LQKENI. CDR3 length: 15 amino acids. V dropped 5 bases and J dropped 0 bases, with 11 bases sitting between them. CDR3 nucleotides: TGTGCCAGCTCAACCATAGCGGCCTCCTACAATGAGCAGTTCTTC. This translates into CASSTIAASYNEQFF.

This clonotype has just a few counts. This sequence may be a read error, since a much larger clone differs from it by one base. The chain couples TRBV13 to TRBJ2-7, with 13 positions matching TRBD2. The ends lost 6 bases at V and 7 bases at J; junction bases unmatched: 12. The germline CDR1 and CDR2 sequences are PRHDT and FYEKMQ (reference sequence). The CDR3 has 16 residues. The CDR3 reads CASSQPGLAGNNEQYF. DNA of the CDR3: TGTGCCAGCAGTCAACCGGGACTAGCGGGGAACAATGAGCAGTACTTC.

The CDR3 DNA sequence: TGTGCCAGCAGTGATATGGTCCTACTTCTAGGGTACAATGAGCAGTTCTTC. It encodes CASSDMVLLLGYNEQFF. V usage is TRBV2 and J usage is TRBJ2-1; D is ambiguous. Between the trimmed V and J ends, which lost 3 bases and 4 bases, there was a span of 19 bases. The CDR3 covers 17 residues. Per the germline V gene, CDR1 is SNHLY and CDR2 is FYNNEI.

This clonotype has ten or more counts. The chain is built from TRBV18 and TRBJ2-7; 8 nucleotides agree with TRBD1. There are 18 residues in the CDR3. Germline V gene data show CDR1 as KGHSH and CDR2 as LQKENI. The V and J ends lost 3 bases and 1 base, in that order; junction bases with no gene match: 14. This CDR3 is CASSPARGRGLGSYEQYF. In DNA, the CDR3 is TGTGCCAGCTCACCCGCCCGTGGCAGGGGGCTCGGGTCCTACGAGCAGTACTTC.

This clonotype was found a few times. A junction boundary mismatches the germline segment, possibly from a read error. The chain recombines TRBV7-9 with TRBJ2-7; D might be TRBD1 or TRBD2, each matching 5 bases. The CDR3 totals 14 residues. CDR1 and CDR2 (germline): SEHNR, FQNEAQ (reference sequence). The CDR3 DNA is TGTACCAGCAGCAAGAACGGGGCCCCCTACGAGCAGTACTTC. This translates into CTSSKNGAPYEQYF.

CDR3 amino acids: CSARYLATQGDTQYF. The CDR3 DNA is TGCAGTGCTAGATACTTAGCGACACAGGGAGATACGCAGTATTTT. The chain has TRBV20-1 and TRBJ2-3; maybe TRBD1 (6 bases). V was pared by 2 bases and J by 5 bases, with 17 bases between. There are 15 residues in the CDR3. Germline values: CDR1 DFQATT, CDR2 SNEGSKA (reference sequence).

This clonotype was seen repeatedly, ten times or more. The genes are TRBV6-8 and TRBJ2-7; D remains ambiguous. The CDR3 loop spans 11 amino acids. Germline-derived CDR1 and CDR2 are MNHGY and SAAAGT. The ends were cut back, 7 bases at V and 7 bases at J, with 11 bases in the middle. CDR3 residues: CASIGFTEQYF. DNA of the CDR3: TGTGCCAGCATTGGGTTTACTGAGCAGTACTTC.

At least ten counts were recorded for this clonotype. V and J are TRBV5-5 and TRBJ2-7; 7 positions match TRBD1. The CDR3 is 14 residues long. The germline V gene encodes CDR1 SGHKS and CDR2 YYEKEE (reference sequence). V dropped 2 bases and J dropped 1; count of bases not matched to a gene: 3. The CDR3 reads CASSLTDRSYEQYF. Written as DNA, the CDR3 is TGTGCCAGCAGCTTAACGGACAGGTCCTACGAGCAGTACTTC.

Ten or more counts support this clonotype. V usage is TRBV12-3 or TRBV12-4 and J usage is TRBJ2-7; 9 bases align to TRBD1. CDR3 length: 15 residues. V shed 2 bases and J 5 bases; nucleotides not matched to a gene: 7. This chain's CDR3 is CASSLSGTGSDEQYF. The CDR3 DNA reads TGTGCCAGCAGTTTATCCGGGACAGGGAGCGACGAGCAGTACTTC.

For this clonotype: Sequence at one end of the junction differs from germline and may be a read error. The chain recombines TRBV12-3 or TRBV12-4 with TRBJ2-1; 10 bases fit TRBD2. The CDR3 consists of 21 residues. CDR3 sequence: CASSLYTRGLAGAPGYSEQFF. Here the CDR3 DNA reads TGTGCCAGCAGTTTATATACGCGGGGGCTAGCGGGGGCCCCGGGATACAGTGAGCAGTTCTTC.

The V call is TRBV6-6, the J call TRBJ2-3; D could derive from TRBD1 or TRBD2 (5 bases each). There are 17 residues in the CDR3. V shed 2 bases and J shed 4 bases, with 19 bases lying between them. Germline assignment: CDR1 MNHNY and CDR2 SVGAGI (reference sequence). The CDR3 sequence is CASSYDHEGLGSDTQYF. In nucleotides, the CDR3 is TGTGCCAGCAGTTACGATCATGAGGGGCTTGGGTCAGATACGCAGTATTTT.